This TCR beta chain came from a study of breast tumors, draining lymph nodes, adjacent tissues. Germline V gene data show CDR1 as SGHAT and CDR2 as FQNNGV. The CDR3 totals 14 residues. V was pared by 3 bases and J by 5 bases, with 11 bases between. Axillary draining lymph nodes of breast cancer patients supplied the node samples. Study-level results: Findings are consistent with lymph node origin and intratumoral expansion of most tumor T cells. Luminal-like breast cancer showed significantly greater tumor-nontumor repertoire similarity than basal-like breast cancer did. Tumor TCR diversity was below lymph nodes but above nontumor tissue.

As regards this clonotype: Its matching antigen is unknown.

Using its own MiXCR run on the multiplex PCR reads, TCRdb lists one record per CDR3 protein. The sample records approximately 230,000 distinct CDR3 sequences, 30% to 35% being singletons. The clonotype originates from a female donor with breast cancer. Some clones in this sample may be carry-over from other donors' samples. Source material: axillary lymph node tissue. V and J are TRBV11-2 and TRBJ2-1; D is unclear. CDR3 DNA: TGTGCCAGCAGCTTCCTGTGGGAAGACAATGAGCAGTTCTTC. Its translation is CASSFLWEDNEQFF.